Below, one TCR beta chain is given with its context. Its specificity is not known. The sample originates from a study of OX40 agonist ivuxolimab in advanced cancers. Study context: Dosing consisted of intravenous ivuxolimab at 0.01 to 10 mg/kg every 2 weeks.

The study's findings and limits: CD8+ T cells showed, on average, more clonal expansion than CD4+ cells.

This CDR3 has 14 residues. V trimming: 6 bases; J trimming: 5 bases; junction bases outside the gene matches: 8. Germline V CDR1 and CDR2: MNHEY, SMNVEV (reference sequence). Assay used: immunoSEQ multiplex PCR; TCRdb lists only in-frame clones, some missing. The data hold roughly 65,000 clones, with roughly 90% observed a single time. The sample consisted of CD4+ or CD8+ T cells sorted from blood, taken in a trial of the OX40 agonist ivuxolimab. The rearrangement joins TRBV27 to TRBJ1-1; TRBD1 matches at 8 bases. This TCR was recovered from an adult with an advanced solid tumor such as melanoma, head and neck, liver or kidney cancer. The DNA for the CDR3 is TGTGCCAGCAGCCACCAGGGGGCGCGGACTGAAGCTTTCTTT. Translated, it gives CASSHQGARTEAFF.